What follows is one T cell receptor (beta chain) and its context. This CDR3 has 15 residues. In germline, CDR1 is MNHEY, CDR2 SVGAGI. V dropped 7 bases and J dropped 4 bases, with 19 bases sitting between them. This specimen comes from a study of blood T cell repertoires in COVID-19. Study summary: Sample material is recorded as cDNA or gDNA derived from T cells, B-cell-depleted T cells, or PBMCs.

Study processing details: Nucleated cell counts were estimated from reference gene primer amplification. Repertoires were generated with immunoSEQ multiplex PCR, while TCRdb's copy carries only in-frame clones and drops some. For V, J and clone size, that table is used; D and trimming come from the DNA. This sample has 150,000 to 200,000 clones, with around 80% found just once. The chain links TRBV6-5 to TRBJ1-2; maybe TRBD1 (5 bases). The clonotype was recovered from a woman in her 70s with acute or convalescent COVID-19. Sequenced: peripheral blood. CDR3 sequence reads: CASNLNRGTSYGYTF. CDR3 nucleotide sequence: TGTGCCAGCAACCTAAATCGGGGGACGAGCTATGGCTACACCTTC.